This section outlines one T cell receptor (beta chain) sequence together with its context. Generated by immunoSEQ multiplex PCR, the TCRdb table keeps only in-frame clones and is missing some. The table shows 250,000 to 300,000 clones, with approximately 91% occurring only once. These data originate in a study of blood T cell repertoires in COVID-19. Looking at the study overall: Material from acute and convalescent COVID-19 was sourced from the United States, Italy and Spain.

The CDR3 is made up of 15 amino acids. V lost 5 bases and J 3 bases, leaving 15 bases between the germline ends. The V gene's germline CDR1 is SGHTA and CDR2 FQGTGA. Participants were aged roughly 18 to 100 years from 20 to 30 US areas. The V and J genes are TRBV7-3 and TRBJ2-3, with a tentative D call TRBD1 (5 bases). The sequencing sample was made of PBMCs or T cells enriched from blood (not recorded which). The sequence was collected from a woman aged 40 to 49 with acute COVID-19. This chain's CDR3 is CASSPLGPLTDTQYF. The CDR3 bases are TGTGCCAGCAGCCCCTTGGGGCCCCTGACAGATACGCAGTATTTT.